This note documents a single TCR beta chain sequence. The target antigen is unknown. This sample was included in a study of shared clonotypes between healthy human individuals. Looking at the study overall: Donors had three CD4 naive, three CD4 memory, two CD8 naive and one CD8 memory plate apiece. Overall study findings and caveats: Non-shared clonotypes showed lower generation probabilities than clonotypes common to all four donors.

This CDR3 region has 13 residues. The germline CDR1 and CDR2 sequences are SGHVS and FQNEAQ. V lost 2 bases and J 2 bases, leaving 5 bases between the germline ends. Researchers divided each subset's genomic DNA evenly across several immunoSEQ plates. Clones were read by immunoSEQ multiplex PCR, and TCRdb kept only the in-frame ones, dropping some. In the table there are roughly 1.5 million clones, about 98% of which are singletons. This clonotype was sampled from a young man in good health. V gene TRBV7-8 combines with J gene TRBJ2-3; D remains unclear. Sequencing input: naive CD4+ T cells sorted from blood. Subset noted: CD45RA+ positively selected. The CDR3 sequence is CASSLTYTDTQYF. The CDR3, as DNA: TGTGCCAGCAGCTTAACTTACACAGATACGCAGTATTTT.